The source of this T cell receptor (beta chain) is a study of post-analysis software for immune sequencing data (dated by TCRdb to 2015 to 2017). In terms of the full investigation: Relapsing-remitting, secondary progressive and progressive-relapsing multiple sclerosis were recorded as disease courses, and subtype annotation was lacking for some patients. The multiple sclerosis patient repertoires were compared with some twelve previously published healthy control repertoires from donors aged about 6 to 25 years. A subset of samples was prepared in parallel using single-end sample barcoding, then pooled and co-amplified after Illumina adapter ligation. The investigation overall reported the following: Direct clustering with F measure showed strong co-clustering of samples prepared in the same batch, prompting a batch-effect correction. Multiple sclerosis patients had significantly lower normalized Chao1 diversity than controls, a result that suggests substantial peripheral T-cell clonal expansion. The control group was slightly older than the multiple sclerosis patient group.

Libraries came from PCR. TCRdb records Illumina HiSeq 2500 as the sequencer. To reduce PCR and sequencing biases, unique molecular identifiers were built into the TCR beta cDNA libraries. Every 1 to 10 million input T cells yielded 500,000 or so cDNA molecules, meaning each molecule approximated one T cell. Patient libraries were prepared and sequenced with the same protocol used for the earlier healthy control dataset. Within a given batch, samples were prepared together, multiplexed and sequenced on the same HiSeq lane. Per the source publication's procedure: MIGEC was used to process the raw barcoded reads, and molecular identifier groups with only a single read were discarded before consensus assembly and CDR3 extraction. Clonotype tables were post-analysed with VDJtools, normalizing diversity by down-sampling all datasets to the smallest sample size. In repertoire overlap clustering, CDR3 amino acid sequences, but not nucleotide sequences, were matched to correct batch-related cross-sample contamination. TCRdb ran its own pipeline on the public reads, namely fastp trimming at Q25 and MiXCR clone calling, and kept in-frame beta chains. All rows with the same CDR3 protein become a single entry with the most common DNA and genes. The V and J calls, along with clone size, are taken from TCRdb and not from the paper's own processing. This sample is represented by some 500,000 distinct CDR3 sequences; roughly 45% of them were singletons. Together, the top ten hold about 12% of the sample.

On this clonotype itself: No antigen is known for it. Base qualities are missing; no much larger clone stands one base away.

TCR beta repertoires were profiled from peripheral blood of some 13 young patients with multiple sclerosis to demonstrate the VDJtools post-analysis software. Multiple sclerosis patients were children and adolescents aged about 6 to 16 years. The clonotype was recovered from a girl aged 10-17 years with multiple sclerosis. Sequenced material: blood.

The CDR3 is CASSTPPGQGNQPQHF. The DNA sequence is TGTGCCAGCAGCACGCCTCCGGGACAGGGTAATCAGCCCCAGCATTTT. The chain couples TRBV28 to TRBJ1-5, and TRBD1 matches 9 of the central bases. Unmatched junction bases come to 10, with V trimmed by 6 bases and J by 4 bases. Spanning cysteine to phenylalanine, the CDR3 consists of 16 amino acids. Only the CDR3 region is kept as DNA, spanning 48 bases read in frame from base 1. CDR1 and CDR2 are read off the germline V gene as MDHEN and SYDVKM.